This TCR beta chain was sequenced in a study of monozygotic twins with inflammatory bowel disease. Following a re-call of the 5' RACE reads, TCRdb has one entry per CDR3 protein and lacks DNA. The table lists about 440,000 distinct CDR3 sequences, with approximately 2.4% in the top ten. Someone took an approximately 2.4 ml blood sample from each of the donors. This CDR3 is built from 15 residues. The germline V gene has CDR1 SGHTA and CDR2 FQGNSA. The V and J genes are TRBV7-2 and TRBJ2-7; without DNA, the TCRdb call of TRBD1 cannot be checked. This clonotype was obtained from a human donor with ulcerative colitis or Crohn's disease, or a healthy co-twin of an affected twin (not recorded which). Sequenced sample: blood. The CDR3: CASSFDGTGGYEQYF. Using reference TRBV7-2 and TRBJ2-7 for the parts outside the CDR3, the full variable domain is GAGVSQSPSNKVTEKGKDVELRCDPISGHTALYWYRQSLGQGLEFLIYFQGNSAPDKSGLPSDRFSAERTGGSVSTLTIQRTQQEDSAVYLCASSFDGTGGYEQYFGPGTRLTVT.